The source of this T cell receptor (beta chain) is a study of cytomegalovirus exposure and HLA in healthy donors. Study background: A data release that came early held around 85 million unique TCRs from HLA-typed donors. Points from the study as a whole: The authors later found HLA-associated TCR beta chains more clonally expanded than equally common others.

In regard to this clone: Its target is unknown.

The PCR used 60 Vbeta and 13 Jbeta primers. The repertoire was sequenced with immunoSEQ multiplex PCR; TCRdb's copy has only in-frame clones and lacks some. The sample holds 150,000 to 170,000 clones; around 75% are singletons and the top ten take approximately 1.3%. Trimming left V 8 bases short and J 0 bases short, with 12 bases between. This CDR3 spans 14 amino acids. Germline CDR1 is LNHDA and CDR2 is SQIVND (reference sequence). The source of this sequence is a young man in good health and CMV-seronegative. Sequencing was done on a sample of PBMCs. The chain combines TRBV19 with TRBJ2-3; D might be TRBD2 (6 bases). The CDR3 region is CASLGGASTDTQYF. CDR3 coding DNA: TGTGCCAGTCTCGGGGGAGCGAGCACAGATACGCAGTATTTT.